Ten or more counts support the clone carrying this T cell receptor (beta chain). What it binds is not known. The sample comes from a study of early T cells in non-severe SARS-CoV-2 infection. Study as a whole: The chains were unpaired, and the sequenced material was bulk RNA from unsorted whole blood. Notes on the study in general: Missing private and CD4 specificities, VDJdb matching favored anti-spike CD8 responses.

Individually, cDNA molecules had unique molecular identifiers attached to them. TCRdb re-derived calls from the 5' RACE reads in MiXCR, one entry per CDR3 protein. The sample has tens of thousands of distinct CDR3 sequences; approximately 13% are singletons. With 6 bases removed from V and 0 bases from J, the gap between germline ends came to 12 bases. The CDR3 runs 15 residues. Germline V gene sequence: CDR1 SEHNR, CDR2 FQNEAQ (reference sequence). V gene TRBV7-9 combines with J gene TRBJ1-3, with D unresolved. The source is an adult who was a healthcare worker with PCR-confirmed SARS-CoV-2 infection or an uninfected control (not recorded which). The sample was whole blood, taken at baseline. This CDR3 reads CASRRDASSGNTIYF. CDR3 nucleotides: TGTGCCAGCAGAAGAGACGCGAGCTCTGGAAACACCATATATTTT.